A selection of T cell receptor beta chains follows, all from one sample in a study of response to subunit inactivated influenza vaccine. TCRdb re-analysed the RT-PCR reads in MiXCR, keeping a single row per CDR3 protein. This sample has approximately 490,000 distinct CDR3 sequences, with approximately 7.3% found just once. The sequenced sample was PBMCs from blood, obtained less than 30 months after vaccination. Source of these receptors: a man aged 45 to 75 who received an inactivated influenza vaccine. Each CDR3 is given with its conserved first and last residue. A D gene is named only where the DNA matches it firmly. Clone size is not always given. Where it is, it says once, few, many or a class for expanded clones.

TRBJ1-2 | TRBD1 | few | 12 | TRBV20-1 | TGCAGTGCTTACAGGGGCAGCTATGGCTACACCTTC | CSAYRGSYGYTF
TRBJ2-1 | - | many | 11 | TRBV12-3/TRBV12-4 | TGTGCCAGCAGTATAAACAGGGAGCAGTTCTTC | CASSINREQFF
TRBJ1-1 | - | many | 14 | TRBV5-1 | TGCGCCAGCAGCTGGGGCGGGGACGGGACTGAAGCTTTCTTT | CASSWGGDGTEAFF
TRBJ2-7 | - | few | 15 | TRBV6-1 | TGTGCCAGCAGCCCGGACGGACTTTCCGCCTACGAGCAGTACTTC | CASSPDGLSAYEQYF
TRBJ2-7 | - | many | 13 | TRBV29-1 | TGCAGCGTTGTCTGGGACCGTACCTACGAGCAGTACTTC | CSVVWDRTYEQYF
TRBJ1-2 | - | few | 13 | TRBV12-3/TRBV12-4 | TGTGCCAGCAGTTCGCAGGGGATGGATGGCTACACCTTC | CASSSQGMDGYTF
TRBJ2-1 | - | many | 12 | TRBV6-5 | TGTGCCAGGGTGAAAAAGACACTTGAGCAGTTCTTC | CARVKKTLEQFF
TRBJ1-3 | - | many | 12 | TRBV15 | TGTGCCACCAGCAGAGCCGGAAACACCATATATTTT | CATSRAGNTIYF
TRBJ2-3 | - | - | 15 | TRBV20-1 | TGCAGTGCTCGACGGTCTAACGGGAACACAGATACGCAGTATTTT | CSARRSNGNTDTQYF
TRBJ2-4 | - | - | 15 | TRBV7-3 | TGTGCCAGCAGCCCCTCACCGGGACCTGTGAACATTCAGTACTTC | CASSPSPGPVNIQYF
TRBJ1-5 | TRBD1 | few | 12 | TRBV7-2 | TGTGCCAGCAGCCCGAGGACAGGGCCCCAGCATTTT | CASSPRTGPQHF
TRBJ2-7 | TRBD1 | - | 15 | TRBV7-9 | TGTGCCAGCAGCTTAGTCGGACAGGGGGGTTACGAGCAGTACTTC | CASSLVGQGGYEQYF
TRBJ2-3 | - | many | 15 | TRBV7-2 | TGTGCCACCCGGCCCGCGCGGGGTGCATCAGATACGCAGTATTTT | CATRPARGASDTQYF
TRBJ2-7 | - | many | 14 | TRBV24-1 | TGTGCCACCAGTGGGTCGCGGGATTCCTACGAGCAGTACTTC | CATSGSRDSYEQYF
TRBJ2-7 | TRBD1 | few | 16 | TRBV15 | TGTGCCACCAGCAGAGATGCGACAGGGAACTCCTACGAGCAGTACTTC | CATSRDATGNSYEQYF
TRBJ2-5 | TRBD1 | few | 14 | TRBV30 | TGTGCCTGGATGGGACAGGGAATACAAGAGACCCAGTACTTC | CAWMGQGIQETQYF
TRBJ1-3 | TRBD1 | few | 16 | TRBV7-6 | TGTGCCAGCAGCCAGGACAGGGGCAGCTCTGGAAACACCATATATTTT | CASSQDRGSSGNTIYF
TRBJ1-2 | - | few | 12 | TRBV5-4 | TGTGCCAGCAGCCCCGCGCTCCCGAGCTACACCTTC | CASSPALPSYTF